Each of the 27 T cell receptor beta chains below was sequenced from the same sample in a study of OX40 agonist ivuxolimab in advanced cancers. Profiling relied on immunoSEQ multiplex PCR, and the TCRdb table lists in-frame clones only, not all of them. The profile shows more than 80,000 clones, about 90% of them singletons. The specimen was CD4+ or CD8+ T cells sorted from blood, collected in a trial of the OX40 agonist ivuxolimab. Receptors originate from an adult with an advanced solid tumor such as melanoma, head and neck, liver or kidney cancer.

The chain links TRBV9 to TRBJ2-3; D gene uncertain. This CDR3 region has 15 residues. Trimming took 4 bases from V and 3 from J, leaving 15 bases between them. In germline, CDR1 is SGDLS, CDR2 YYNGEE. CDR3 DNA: TGTGCCAGCAGCCCAACCCCCATTGGTACAGATACGCAGTATTTT. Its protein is CASSPTPIGTDTQYF. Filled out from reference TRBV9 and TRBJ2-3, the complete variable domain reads DSGVTQTPKHLITATGQRVTLRCSPRSGDLSVYWYQQSLDQGLQFLIQYYNGEERAKGNILERFSAQQFPDLHSELNLSSLELGDSALYFCASSPTPIGTDTQYFGPGTRLTVL.

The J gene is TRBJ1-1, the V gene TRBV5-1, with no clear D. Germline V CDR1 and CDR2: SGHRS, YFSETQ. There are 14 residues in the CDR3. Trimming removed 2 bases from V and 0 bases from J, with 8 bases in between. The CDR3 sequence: CASSLGNMNTEAFF. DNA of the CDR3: TGCGCCAGCAGCTTAGGTAATATGAACACTGAAGCTTTCTTT.

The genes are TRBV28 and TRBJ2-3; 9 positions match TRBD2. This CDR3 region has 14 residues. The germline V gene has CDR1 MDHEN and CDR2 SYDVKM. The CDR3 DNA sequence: TGTGTCGTGACTCGTAGCGGGAGTACAGATACGCAGTATTTT. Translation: CVVTRSGSTDTQYF.

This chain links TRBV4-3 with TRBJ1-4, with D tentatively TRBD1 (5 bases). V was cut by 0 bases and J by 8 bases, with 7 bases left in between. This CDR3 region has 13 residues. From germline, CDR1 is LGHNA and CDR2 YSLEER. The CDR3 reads CASSQDRGEKLFF. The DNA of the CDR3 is TGCGCCAGCAGCCAAGATCGGGGCGAAAAACTGTTTTTT.

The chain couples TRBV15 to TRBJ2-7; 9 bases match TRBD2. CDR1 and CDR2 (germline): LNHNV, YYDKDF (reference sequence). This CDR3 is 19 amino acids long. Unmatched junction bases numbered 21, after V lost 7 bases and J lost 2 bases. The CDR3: CATKGPGADSGRYPYEQYF. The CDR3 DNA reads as TGTGCCACCAAAGGGCCCGGGGCCGATAGCGGGAGATATCCCTACGAGCAGTACTTC.

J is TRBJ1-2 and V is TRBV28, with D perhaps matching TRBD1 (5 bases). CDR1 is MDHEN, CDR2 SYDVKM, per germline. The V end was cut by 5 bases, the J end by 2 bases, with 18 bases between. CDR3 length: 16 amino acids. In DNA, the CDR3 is TGTGCCAGCAGTCCCCCCGTTGGGGGGGGAAACTATGGCTACACCTTC. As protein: CASSPPVGGGNYGYTF.

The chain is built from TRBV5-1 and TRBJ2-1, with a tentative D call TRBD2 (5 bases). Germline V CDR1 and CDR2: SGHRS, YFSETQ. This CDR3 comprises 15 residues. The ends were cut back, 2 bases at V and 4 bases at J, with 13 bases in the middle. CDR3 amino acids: CASSFGLQDYNEQFF. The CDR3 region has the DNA TGCGCCAGCAGCTTCGGACTCCAGGATTACAATGAGCAGTTCTTC.

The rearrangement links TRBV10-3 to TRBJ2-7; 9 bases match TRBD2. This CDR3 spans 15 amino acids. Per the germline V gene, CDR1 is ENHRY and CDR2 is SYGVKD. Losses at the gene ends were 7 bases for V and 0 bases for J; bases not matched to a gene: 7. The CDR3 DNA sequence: TGTGCCATCATGATGACTAGCGGCAGCTCCTACGAGCAGTACTTC. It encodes CAIMMTSGSSYEQYF.

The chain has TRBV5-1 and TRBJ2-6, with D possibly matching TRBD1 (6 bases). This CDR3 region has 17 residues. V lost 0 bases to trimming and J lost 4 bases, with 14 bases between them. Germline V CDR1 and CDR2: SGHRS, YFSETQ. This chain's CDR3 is CASSLARGRVGANVLTF. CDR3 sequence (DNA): TGCGCCAGCAGCTTGGCCAGGGGCCGTGTCGGGGCCAACGTCCTGACTTTC.

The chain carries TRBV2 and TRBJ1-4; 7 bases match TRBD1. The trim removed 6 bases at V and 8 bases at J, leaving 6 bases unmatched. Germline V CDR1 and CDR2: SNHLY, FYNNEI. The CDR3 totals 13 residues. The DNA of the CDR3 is TGTGCCAGCAGGAGACAGGGTGGGGAAAAACTGTTTTTT. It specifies CASRRQGGEKLFF.

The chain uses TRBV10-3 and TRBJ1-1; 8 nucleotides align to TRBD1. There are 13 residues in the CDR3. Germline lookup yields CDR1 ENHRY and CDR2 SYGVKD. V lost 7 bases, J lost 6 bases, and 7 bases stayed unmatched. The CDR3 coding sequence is TGTGCCATCAAACCGGACAGGGACGCTGAAGCTTTCTTT. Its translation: CAIKPDRDAEAFF.

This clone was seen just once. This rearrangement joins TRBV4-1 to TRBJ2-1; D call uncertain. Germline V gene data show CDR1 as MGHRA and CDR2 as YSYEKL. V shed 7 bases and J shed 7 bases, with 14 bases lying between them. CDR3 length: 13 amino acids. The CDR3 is CASIEPPANEQFF. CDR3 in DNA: TGCGCCAGCATCGAGCCCCCGGCAAATGAGCAGTTCTTC.

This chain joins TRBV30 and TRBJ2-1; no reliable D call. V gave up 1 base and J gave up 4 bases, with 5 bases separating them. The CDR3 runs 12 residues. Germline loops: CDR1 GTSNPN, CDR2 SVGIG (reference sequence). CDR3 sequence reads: CAWSEEYNEQFF. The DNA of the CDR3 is TGTGCCTGGAGTGAGGAATACAATGAGCAGTTCTTC.

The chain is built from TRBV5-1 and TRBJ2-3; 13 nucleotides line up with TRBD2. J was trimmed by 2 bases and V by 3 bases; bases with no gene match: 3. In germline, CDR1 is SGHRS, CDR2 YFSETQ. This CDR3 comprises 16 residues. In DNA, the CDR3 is TGCGCCAGCAGCTCGGGACTAGCGGGACTCACAGATACGCAGTATTTT. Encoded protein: CASSSGLAGLTDTQYF.

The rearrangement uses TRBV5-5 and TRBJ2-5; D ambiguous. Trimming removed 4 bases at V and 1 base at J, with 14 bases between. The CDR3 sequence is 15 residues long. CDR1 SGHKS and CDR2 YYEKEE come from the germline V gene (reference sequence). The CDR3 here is CASSLQVSLQETQYF. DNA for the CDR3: TGTGCCAGCAGCCTACAAGTAAGCCTCCAAGAGACCCAGTACTTC.

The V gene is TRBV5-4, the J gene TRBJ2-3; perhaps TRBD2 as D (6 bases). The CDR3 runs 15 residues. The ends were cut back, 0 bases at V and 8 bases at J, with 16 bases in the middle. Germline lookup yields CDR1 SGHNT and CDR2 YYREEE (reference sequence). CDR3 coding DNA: TGTGCCAGCAGCTTGGCCGGGGCAGAGGGACTTACGCAGTATTTT. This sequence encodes CASSLAGAEGLTQYF.

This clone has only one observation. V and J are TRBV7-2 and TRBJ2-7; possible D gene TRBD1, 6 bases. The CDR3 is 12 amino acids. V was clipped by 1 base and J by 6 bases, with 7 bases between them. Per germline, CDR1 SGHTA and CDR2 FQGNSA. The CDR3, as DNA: TGTGCCAGCAGCTTAGGAGGGGGCGAGCAGTACTTC. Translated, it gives CASSLGGGEQYF.

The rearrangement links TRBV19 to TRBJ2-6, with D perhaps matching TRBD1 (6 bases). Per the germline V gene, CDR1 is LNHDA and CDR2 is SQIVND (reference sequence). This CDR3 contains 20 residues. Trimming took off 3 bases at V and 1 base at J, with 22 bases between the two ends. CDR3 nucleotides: TGTGCCAGTAGTATGACCCTGGGGGCAGGGCTTAAATCTGGGGCCAACGTCCTGACTTTC. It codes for CASSMTLGAGLKSGANVLTF.

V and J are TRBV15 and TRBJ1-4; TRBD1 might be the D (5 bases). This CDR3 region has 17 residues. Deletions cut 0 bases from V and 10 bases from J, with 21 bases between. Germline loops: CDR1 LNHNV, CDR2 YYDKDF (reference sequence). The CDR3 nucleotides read TGTGCCACCAGCAGAGATAGGAGCGCGGGCAGGGCCGCAAAACTGTTTTTT. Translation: CATSRDRSAGRAAKLFF.

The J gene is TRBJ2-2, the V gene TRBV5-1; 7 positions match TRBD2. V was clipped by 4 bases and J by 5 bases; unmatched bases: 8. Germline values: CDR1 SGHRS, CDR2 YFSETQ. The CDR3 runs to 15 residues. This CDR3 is CASSLRLAETGELFF. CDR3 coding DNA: TGCGCCAGCAGCCTAAGACTAGCAGAAACCGGGGAGCTGTTTTTT.

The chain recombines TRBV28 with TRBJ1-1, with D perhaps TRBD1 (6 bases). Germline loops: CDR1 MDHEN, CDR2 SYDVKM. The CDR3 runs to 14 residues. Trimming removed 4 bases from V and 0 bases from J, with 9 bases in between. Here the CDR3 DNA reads TGTGCCAGCAGTTCCTACAGGGTGAACACTGAAGCTTTCTTT. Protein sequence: CASSSYRVNTEAFF.

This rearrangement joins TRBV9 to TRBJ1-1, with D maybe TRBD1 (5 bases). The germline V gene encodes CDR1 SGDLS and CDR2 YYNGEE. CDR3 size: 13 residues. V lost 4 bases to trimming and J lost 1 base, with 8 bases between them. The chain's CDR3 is CASSSGPNTEAFF. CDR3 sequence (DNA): TGTGCCAGCAGCTCGGGACCGAACACTGAAGCTTTCTTT.

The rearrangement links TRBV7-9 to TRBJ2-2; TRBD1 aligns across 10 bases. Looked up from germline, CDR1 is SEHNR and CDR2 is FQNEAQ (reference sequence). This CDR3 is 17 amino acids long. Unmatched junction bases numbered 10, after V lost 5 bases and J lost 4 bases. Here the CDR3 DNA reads TGTGCCAGCAGCCCTCGCCATGGGACAGGGGTCACCGGGGAGCTGTTTTTT. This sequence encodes CASSPRHGTGVTGELFF.

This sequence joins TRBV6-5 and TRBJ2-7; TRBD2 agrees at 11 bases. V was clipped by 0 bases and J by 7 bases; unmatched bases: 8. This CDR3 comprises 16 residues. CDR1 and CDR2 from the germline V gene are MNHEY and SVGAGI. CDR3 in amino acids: CASSYSGLAGGGEQYF. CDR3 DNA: TGTGCCAGCAGTTACTCTGGGCTAGCGGGAGGCGGGGAGCAGTACTTC.

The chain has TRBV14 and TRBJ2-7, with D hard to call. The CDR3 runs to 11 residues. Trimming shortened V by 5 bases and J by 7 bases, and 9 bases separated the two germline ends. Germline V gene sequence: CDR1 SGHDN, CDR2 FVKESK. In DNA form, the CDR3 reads TGTGCCAGCAGCGGGATGCGGGAGCAGTACTTC. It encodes CASSGMREQYF.

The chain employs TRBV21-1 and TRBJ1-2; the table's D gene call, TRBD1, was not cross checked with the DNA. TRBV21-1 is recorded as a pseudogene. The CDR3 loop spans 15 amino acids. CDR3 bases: TGTGCCAGCAGCAAAGGGGAACAGGGGGGCGATGGCTACACCTTC. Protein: CASSKGEQGGDGYTF.

The chain's CDR3 is CASSLGVGTTEAFF. The DNA for the CDR3 is TGTGCCAGCAGTTTAGGTGTCGGGACCACTGAAGCTTTCTTT. The V and J genes are TRBV27 and TRBJ1-1; D is perhaps TRBD1 (5 bases). V lost 2 bases, J lost 4 bases, and 11 bases lay in between. The V gene's germline CDR1 is MNHEY and CDR2 SMNVEV (reference sequence). The CDR3 spans 14 residues.